One and the same sample provided the 14 T cell receptor beta chains below, sequenced in a study of blood T cells in healthy people across ages. Together with a sample-barcoded 5' primer, a J-beta primer mix was included in a second PCR lasting about 7 to 11 cycles. TCRdb re-called the 5' RACE reads through MiXCR, storing one row per CDR3 protein. Among approximately 800,000 distinct CDR3 sequences, roughly 25% were seen once, and the ten largest hold around 3%. The same specimen was also included in a second study, on T cells of mothers and their children.

Sample: blood. These receptor sequences come from a boy younger than 18 in good health.

This clonotype was observed a handful of times. V is TRBV2 and J is TRBJ1-1, with D possibly matching TRBD1 (5 bases). Trimming took off 4 bases at V and 4 bases at J, with 10 bases between the two ends. The CDR3 is made up of 13 amino acids. Germline CDR1 is SNHLY and CDR2 is FYNNEI. The CDR3 DNA follows: TGTGCCAGCAGTGTGCTTCAGGGCACTGAAGCTTTCTTT. This sequence encodes CASSVLQGTEAFF.

The chain is built from TRBV25-1 and TRBJ2-7; 7 positions match TRBD1. In germline, CDR1 is MGHDK, CDR2 SYGVNS. Trimming at V came to 8 bases and at J to 3 bases, leaving 7 bases not matched to a gene. The CDR3 is 13 residues long. CDR3 in amino acids: CASAQTGIYEQYF. The CDR3 DNA sequence: TGTGCCAGCGCCCAGACAGGGATCTACGAGCAGTACTTC.

V is TRBV2 and J is TRBJ1-2; D is ambiguous. The CDR3 is 13 amino acids. In germline, CDR1 is SNHLY, CDR2 FYNNEI. V lost 7 bases and J lost 8, with 17 bases in between. The CDR3 region has the DNA TGTGCCAGCACCTACGCCAGTCCTAGGGGCTACACCTTC. Its protein is CASTYASPRGYTF.

This clonotype was seen more than once but under ten times. The V and J genes are TRBV4-1 and TRBJ1-2; unclear D gene. The CDR3 has 13 residues. Trimming removed 3 bases from V and 5 bases from J, with 10 bases in between. Germline V gene lookup returns CDR1 MGHRA and CDR2 YSYEKL. Here the CDR3 DNA reads TGCGCCAGCAGCCATCCGCGGAGATATGGCTACACCTTC. This gives the protein CASSHPRRYGYTF.

In its sample, this clonotype was seen a few times. The chain employs TRBV14 and TRBJ1-3; D is uncertain. Germline assignment: CDR1 SGHDN and CDR2 FVKESK. Trimming took 4 bases from V and 8 from J, leaving 15 bases between them. This CDR3 has 14 residues. CDR3 nucleotides: TGTGCCAGCAGCCCGCGTCGAGGTGGGGACACCATATATTTT. Encoded protein: CASSPRRGGDTIYF.

The sample holds a few counts of this clonotype. The chain uses TRBV29-1 and TRBJ1-2; 11 nucleotides match TRBD1. Germline V lookup: CDR1 SQVTM, CDR2 ANQGSEA. Trimming at V came to 3 bases and at J to 4 bases, leaving 7 bases not matched to a gene. The CDR3 covers 15 residues. Here the CDR3 reads CSVEGTGGILYGYTF. DNA for the CDR3: TGCAGCGTTGAGGGGACAGGGGGTATTCTCTATGGCTACACCTTC.

This clonotype was seen ten or more times. The J gene is TRBJ2-7, the V gene TRBV12-3 or TRBV12-4; D is uncertain. The ends were cut back, 6 bases at V and 6 bases at J, with 12 bases in the middle. The CDR3 extends over 12 amino acids. CDR3 DNA sequence: TGTGCCAGCAGCTTACCTTACGGCGAGCAGTACTTC. It is translated as CASSLPYGEQYF.

The rearrangement joins TRBV27 to TRBJ2-5; 7 bases agree with TRBD1. V shed 5 bases, J shed 4 bases, and the junction held 4 bases outside the gene matches. The CDR3 has 13 amino acids. Germline lookup yields CDR1 MNHEY and CDR2 SMNVEV (reference sequence). The CDR3 is CASSVRDRETQYF. CDR3 DNA: TGTGCCAGCAGTGTCCGGGACAGAGAGACCCAGTACTTC.

The genes are TRBV28 and TRBJ2-3; D gene ambiguous. Trimming removed 4 bases at V and 6 bases at J, with 14 bases between. Looked up from germline, CDR1 is MDHEN and CDR2 is SYDVKM. There are 14 residues in the CDR3. The CDR3, as DNA: TGTGCCAGCAGTTCAGTTACGACGGCGGATACGCAGTATTTT. This gives the protein CASSSVTTADTQYF.

In its sample, this clonotype was seen a few times. The chain is built from TRBV29-1 and TRBJ2-3; D may match TRBD1 or TRBD2 (5 bases each). Germline values: CDR1 SQVTM, CDR2 ANQGSEA. The CDR3 has 17 residues. The V end was cut by 3 bases, the J end by 0 bases, with 19 bases between. CDR3 protein: CSVDPPGTYASTDTQYF. The CDR3 DNA is TGCAGCGTTGATCCTCCGGGGACGTACGCAAGCACAGATACGCAGTATTTT.

A few counts support this clonotype. J is TRBJ2-2 and V is TRBV20-1; 10 nucleotides align to TRBD2. This CDR3 comprises 15 residues. V trimming: 3 bases; J trimming: 7 bases; junction bases outside the gene matches: 8. The germline V gene has CDR1 DFQATT and CDR2 SNEGSKA (reference sequence). CDR3 region: CSARPSGGLGGELFF. The CDR3 coding sequence is TGCAGTGCTAGGCCTAGCGGGGGACTAGGCGGGGAGCTGTTTTTT.

The chain joins TRBV4-2 to TRBJ1-2, with 7 bases identical to TRBD1. Germline CDR1 LGHNA, CDR2 YNFKEQ. This CDR3 region has 16 residues. V was clipped by 3 bases and J by 0 bases; unmatched bases: 7. The CDR3 DNA follows: TGTGCCAGCAGCCAGGAACCGGGACAGCCTAACTATGGCTACACCTTC. Translated: CASSQEPGQPNYGYTF.

This clonotype was picked up a small number of times. This sequence joins TRBV7-2 and TRBJ1-4; D is unresolved. V was shortened by 0 bases and J by 3 bases, with 11 bases between the two germline ends. The germline V gene has CDR1 SGHTA and CDR2 FQGNSA. The CDR3 is made up of 16 amino acids. The CDR3 DNA follows: TGTGCCAGCAGCTTAGCGGCTCGGCCTCCTAATGAAAAACTGTTTTTT. It encodes CASSLAARPPNEKLFF.

The V call is TRBV18, the J call TRBJ2-7; 8 bases match TRBD1. The trim removed 2 bases at V and 2 bases at J, leaving 11 bases unmatched. Germline loops: CDR1 KGHSH, CDR2 LQKENI. This CDR3 spans 17 amino acids. This chain's CDR3 is CASSPGAAGTGTYEQYF. Written as DNA, the CDR3 is TGTGCCAGCTCACCAGGGGCGGCCGGGACAGGAACCTACGAGCAGTACTTC.